The following is a T cell receptor beta chain sequence with its context. The antigen is undetermined. The sample belongs to a study of cytomegalovirus exposure and HLA in healthy donors. Across the study: Roughly 170 million T cells yielded over 90 million unique TCR beta sequences in earlier analysis.

V was cut by 3 bases and J by 0 bases, with 7 bases left in between. This CDR3 has 14 amino acids. Germline CDR1 and CDR2: LGHNA and YNFKEQ. Regarding the study as a whole: It was reported that TCR beta sequences correctly inferred the HLA-A and HLA-B alleles for most subjects. Later analysis associated a missense DCLRE1C variant with TCR beta V- and J-gene trimming.

PCR involved 60 Vbeta and 13 Jbeta primers. The assay was immunoSEQ multiplex PCR, and TCRdb's table has in-frame clones only and misses some. This sample yields around 61,000 clones, of which roughly 90% are seen a single time; roughly 1.6% belongs to the top ten. The sequence was collected from a man aged 25 to 45 in good health and CMV-seropositive. The sequenced sample was PBMCs. The chain recombines TRBV4-2 with TRBJ2-3; D perhaps matches TRBD2 (6 bases). The CDR3 DNA sequence: TGTGCCAGCAGCCAGGGGACTAGCACAGATACGCAGTATTTT. Translated, it gives CASSQGTSTDTQYF.